This T cell receptor beta chain was captured by sequencing in a study of cytomegalovirus exposure and HLA in healthy donors. CDR1 and CDR2 (germline): LNHDA, SQIVND (reference sequence). The CDR3 consists of 16 residues. V lost 9 bases and J 4 bases, leaving 24 bases between the germline ends. In the PCR, 60 Vbeta and 13 Jbeta primers were used. Libraries were prepared by immunoSEQ multiplex PCR; TCRdb keeps only in-frame clonotypes and omits some of them. Of approximately 280,000 clones in the sample, about nine tenths are singletons; the top ten hold roughly 4%. The sequenced sample consisted of PBMCs. This chain joins TRBV19 and TRBJ2-5; D perhaps matches TRBD2 (7 bases). The receptor comes from a man aged 40-55 years in good health and CMV-seropositive. The CDR3 sequence: CARPPGGADPGETQYF. As DNA, the CDR3 is TGTGCCAGGCCCCCGGGGGGCGCCGACCCCGGAGAGACCCAGTACTTC.